The text below deals with one T cell receptor beta chain. The antigen remains undetermined. These data originate in a study of CXCR3-negative and CXCR3-positive naive CD8 T cells. Study-level background: Sequencing brought in about 135 million TRB reads altogether, and each library got about 1.5 +/- 0.3 million. Study-level results: CXCR3-positive naive cells carried more hydrophobic TRB CDR3s than CXCR3-negative ones.

CD45RO-CCR7+CD27+CD95- expression identified naive CD8+ T cells. CDR3 length: 14 residues. The germline gives CDR1 SGHTA, CDR2 FQGNSA. UMI-tagged TRB cDNA libraries were built via 5' RACE. Using the 5' RACE reads, TCRdb records one entry per CDR3 protein without DNA. Here the sample table reports some 130,000 distinct CDR3 sequences. The chain couples TRBV7-2 to TRBJ2-1; TCRdb gives TRBD1 as the D gene, but with no DNA this cannot be confirmed. The receptor comes from a human donor in good health. Some clones in this sample may be carry-over from other donors' samples. Sequencing was carried out using naive CXCR3+ CD8+ T cells from blood. Noted subset: CD45RO-CCR7+CD27+CD95- naive CD8+ T cells expressing CXCR3 (TNR3+). Here the CDR3 reads CASSLSLPDVEQFF.